In this sample, the clone carrying this TCR beta chain turned up many times. Its antigen remains unknown. The data originate from a study of early T cells in non-severe SARS-CoV-2 infection. Study-level findings and limits: In VDJdb matching, anti-spike CD8 responses were favored while private and CD4 specificities went missing.

Trimming removed 2 bases from V and 8 bases from J, with 6 bases in between. Germline lookup yields CDR1 MDHEN and CDR2 SYDVKM. CDR3 size: 11 residues. MiXCR, applied by TCRdb to the 5' RACE reads, yields one record per CDR3 protein. This table has 70,000 to 90,000 distinct CDR3 sequences, under 15% appearing once. The sequencing sample was made of whole blood. The receptor's source is an adult who was a healthcare worker with PCR-confirmed SARS-CoV-2 infection or an uninfected control (not recorded which). The rearrangement joins TRBV28 to TRBJ1-1; D is unclear. The CDR3 region is CASSLNGEAFF. The CDR3 DNA reads TGTGCCAGCAGTTTAAACGGGGAAGCTTTCTTT. The full variable domain, in which reference TRBV28 and TRBJ1-1 provide the parts outside the CDR3, is DVKVTQSSRYLVKRTGEKVFLECVQDMDHENMFWYRQDPGLGLRLIYFSYDVKMKEKGDIPEGYSVSREKKERFSLILESASTNQTSMYLCASSLNGEAFFGQGTRLTVV.